This is a list of T cell receptor beta chains from one sample in a study of blood T cells in healthy people across ages. TCRdb redid the calling of the 5' RACE reads with MiXCR, one entry per CDR3 protein. The sample carries roughly 1,100,000 distinct CDR3 sequences, about 23% recorded once. These data were also filed under a second study, of T cells of mothers and their children.

Sequencing was done on a sample of blood. Receptors originate from a girl aged 2-9 years in good health. Both conserved end residues are part of each CDR3. A D gene is named only where the DNA matches it firmly. Clone size is not always given. Where it is, it says once, few, many or a class for expanded clones.

J gene	D gene	V gene	clone size	CDR3 protein	CDR3 DNA
TRBJ2-7	NA	TRBV7-2	NA	CASSLLITGNEHYF	TGTGCCAGCAGCTTACTAATAACAGGGAACGAGCACTACTTC
TRBJ2-7	NA	TRBV7-9	few	CASSLIKGTLTYEQYF	TGTGCCAGCAGCTTAATTAAAGGGACACTGACCTACGAGCAGTACTTC
TRBJ2-5	NA	TRBV5-1	few	CASRQIGGQETQYF	TGCGCCAGCAGGCAGATCGGCGGCCAAGAGACCCAGTACTTC
TRBJ2-5	TRBD1	TRBV12-3/TRBV12-4	many	CASRRGGQGQETQYF	TGTGCCAGCAGAAGGGGGGGACAGGGCCAAGAGACCCAGTACTTC
TRBJ1-1	NA	TRBV10-3	NA	CAIAVPAMRTEAFF	TGTGCCATCGCTGTTCCCGCGATGAGGACTGAAGCTTTCTTT
TRBJ2-4	NA	TRBV2	few	CASSELNIQYF	TGTGCCAGCAGTGAATTAAACATTCAGTACTTC
TRBJ2-5	NA	TRBV20-1	NA	CSASPGPRETQYF	TGCAGTGCAAGCCCAGGACCTAGAGAGACCCAGTACTTC
TRBJ1-2	NA	TRBV20-1	NA	CSAAREGQLNYGYTF	TGCAGTGCTGCGAGGGAAGGACAGCTTAACTATGGCTACACCTTC
TRBJ2-6	NA	TRBV11-2	NA	CASSLGGPPSGANVLTF	TGTGCCAGCAGCTTGGGGGGCCCGCCGTCTGGGGCCAACGTCCTGACTTTC
TRBJ2-5	TRBD2	TRBV24-1	NA	CATSDHSGTSGRIQETQYF	TGTGCCACCAGTGATCATTCCGGGACTAGCGGGAGGATCCAAGAGACCCAGTACTTC
TRBJ2-5	TRBD1	TRBV29-1	NA	CSHRGIRETQYF	TGCAGTCACAGGGGAATTCGGGAGACCCAGTACTTC